This entry concerns a single T cell receptor beta chain. Its antigen is undetermined. The sample belongs to a study of cytomegalovirus exposure and HLA in healthy donors. Whole-study findings and limits: There was a cluster of highly shared sequence variants that was likely a sequencing artifact. For most TCR beta V segments, an earlier analysis put the productive rate at about 87% or about 30% of the time. When presence/absence was analysed, sequencing depth was taken to be roughly uniform across donors.

Researchers ran the PCR with 60 Vbeta and 13 Jbeta primers. The assay was immunoSEQ multiplex PCR, and TCRdb's table has in-frame clones only and misses some. The sample has 150,000 to 200,000 clones; more than 70% are singletons. The receptor comes from a woman aged 40 to 55 in good health and CMV-seropositive. The sequencing sample was made of PBMCs.

CDR3 bases: TGCAGCGTTCAGAGGGGCACCGGGACAGGGGCCTACGAGCAGTACTTC. It encodes CSVQRGTGTGAYEQYF. V is TRBV29-1 and J is TRBJ2-7, with 10 bases aligning to TRBD1. In germline, CDR1 is SQVTM, CDR2 ANQGSEA. V trimming: 5 bases; J trimming: 2 bases; junction bases outside the gene matches: 12. The CDR3 contains 16 residues.